A selection of T cell receptor beta chains follows, all from one sample in a study of T-cell reconstitution after alpha-beta-depleted transplantation in children. TCRdb independently ran MiXCR on the PCR reads; one entry per CDR3 protein. The data hold about 360,000 distinct CDR3 sequences, with approximately 12% observed a single time. The sequences come from PBMCs, collected from the stem cell graft. All receptors derive from a human donor who donated a stem cell graft to a child with Fanconi anemia. The CDR3 runs from the conserved cysteine through the conserved F or W. D genes are given only for firm matches. Clone size appears in some rows only: once, few, many, or a class for an expanded clone.

clone size: many
V gene: TRBV3-1
J gene: TRBJ2-1
D gene: TRBD2
CDR3 DNA: TGTGCCAGCAGCCAAGGCCCGGGGGGGCAGAGGAAGCAGTTCTTC
CDR3 protein: CASSQGPGGQRKQFF

clone size: NA
V gene: TRBV6-5
J gene: TRBJ2-3
D gene: TRBD1
CDR3 DNA: TGTGCCAGCAGCTACGGACAGGGCCCAGATACGCAGTATTTT
CDR3 protein: CASSYGQGPDTQYF

clone size: NA
V gene: TRBV18
J gene: TRBJ2-1
D gene: NA
CDR3 DNA: TGTGCCAGCTCACCACCAGACAATGAGCAGTTCTTC
CDR3 protein: CASSPPDNEQFF

clone size: NA
V gene: TRBV7-6
J gene: TRBJ2-5
D gene: NA
CDR3 DNA: TGTGCCAGCAGCTTACAACCAGGGCCCGAAGAGACCCAGTACTTC
CDR3 protein: CASSLQPGPEETQYF

clone size: few
V gene: TRBV2
J gene: TRBJ2-5
D gene: NA
CDR3 DNA: TGTGCCAGCAGTGCATTAACGGGCCGAGAAGAGACCCAGTACTTC
CDR3 protein: CASSALTGREETQYF

clone size: few
V gene: TRBV5-6
J gene: TRBJ2-6
D gene: NA
CDR3 DNA: TGTGCCAGCAGCTCACTTGACGGTTTTACGTCTGGGGCCAACGTCCTGACTTTC
CDR3 protein: CASSSLDGFTSGANVLTF

clone size: many
V gene: TRBV9
J gene: TRBJ2-5
D gene: NA
CDR3 DNA: TGTGCCAGCAGTCCGGGGTGGGAGACCCAGTACTTC
CDR3 protein: CASSPGWETQYF

clone size: few
V gene: TRBV7-8
J gene: TRBJ2-5
D gene: NA
CDR3 DNA: TGTGCCAGCAGCCTTCAACAGTTACAAGAGACCCAGTACTTC
CDR3 protein: CASSLQQLQETQYF

clone size: many
V gene: TRBV5-6
J gene: TRBJ2-7
D gene: TRBD2
CDR3 DNA: TGTGCCAGCAGCGTCGGGGGGTTCTACGAGCAGTACTTC
CDR3 protein: CASSVGGFYEQYF

clone size: few
V gene: TRBV12-3/TRBV12-4
J gene: TRBJ2-2
D gene: NA
CDR3 DNA: TGTGCCAGCACTTACCGACGGCGGATGAACACCGGGGAGCTGTTTTTT
CDR3 protein: CASTYRRRMNTGELFF

clone size: few
V gene: TRBV2
J gene: TRBJ1-1
D gene: NA
CDR3 DNA: TGTGCCAGCGGGACGGAAATTAACACTGAAGCTTTCTTT
CDR3 protein: CASGTEINTEAFF

clone size: few
V gene: TRBV9
J gene: TRBJ2-5
D gene: NA
CDR3 DNA: TGTGCCAGCAGCGTAGGGGGTTCCGAGACCCAGTACTTC
CDR3 protein: CASSVGGSETQYF

clone size: few
V gene: TRBV6-5
J gene: TRBJ1-1
D gene: NA
CDR3 DNA: TGTGCCAGCAGTTATACAACCGGGGGAGACACTGAAGCTTTCTTT
CDR3 protein: CASSYTTGGDTEAFF

clone size: many
V gene: TRBV7-8
J gene: TRBJ2-6
D gene: NA
CDR3 DNA: TGTGCCAGCAGCTTGGACACGGCCTCTGGGGCCAACGTCCTGACTTTC
CDR3 protein: CASSLDTASGANVLTF

clone size: many
V gene: TRBV5-5
J gene: TRBJ1-4
D gene: NA
CDR3 DNA: TGTGCCAGCCAACAGGGAATCGATTGGCTAGGGGAAAAACTGTTTTTT
CDR3 protein: CASQQGIDWLGEKLFF

clone size: NA
V gene: TRBV28
J gene: TRBJ1-5
D gene: TRBD1
CDR3 DNA: TGTGCCACTCGGGACAGGTCGGTCAATCAGCCCCAGCATTTT
CDR3 protein: CATRDRSVNQPQHF

clone size: many
V gene: TRBV18
J gene: TRBJ2-5
D gene: NA
CDR3 DNA: TGTGCCAGCTCACGCGAATGGGGTGCAGAGACCCAGTACTTC
CDR3 protein: CASSREWGAETQYF

clone size: many
V gene: TRBV6-1
J gene: TRBJ1-2
D gene: NA
CDR3 DNA: TGTGCCAGCGGGGAAGGGCCTTACTATGGCTACACCTTC
CDR3 protein: CASGEGPYYGYTF

clone size: many
V gene: TRBV12-3/TRBV12-4
J gene: TRBJ2-5
D gene: TRBD2
CDR3 DNA: TGTGCCAGCAGTTTAACTAGCGGGGACCAAGAGACCCAGTACTTC
CDR3 protein: CASSLTSGDQETQYF

clone size: NA
V gene: TRBV24-1
J gene: TRBJ2-2
D gene: TRBD1
CDR3 DNA: TGTGCCACCAGTGATGACAGGGAAGACACCGGGGAGCTGTTTTTT
CDR3 protein: CATSDDREDTGELFF

clone size: few
V gene: TRBV30
J gene: TRBJ2-1
D gene: NA
CDR3 DNA: TGTGCCTGGACAGGGGTGAATGAGCAGTTCTTC
CDR3 protein: CAWTGVNEQFF

clone size: NA
V gene: TRBV5-1
J gene: TRBJ1-1
D gene: NA
CDR3 DNA: TGCGCCAGCAGGGGCGTCGTTGGGCCCAACACTGAAGCTTTCTTT
CDR3 protein: CASRGVVGPNTEAFF

clone size: NA
V gene: TRBV7-9
J gene: TRBJ2-7
D gene: NA
CDR3 DNA: TGTGCCAGCAGCCCCCGGAGCGGCGGCAGTATTTACGAGCAGTACTTC
CDR3 protein: CASSPRSGGSIYEQYF

clone size: NA
V gene: TRBV28
J gene: TRBJ1-2
D gene: NA
CDR3 DNA: TGTGCCAGCAGTCCCCAATCACGCGACCTCAGGGATCACTATGGCTACACCTTC
CDR3 protein: CASSPQSRDLRDHYGYTF

clone size: few
V gene: TRBV11-3
J gene: TRBJ2-1
D gene: NA
CDR3 DNA: TGTGCCAGCAGCGGCGCAAGAGACAATGAGCAGTTCTTC
CDR3 protein: CASSGARDNEQFF

clone size: NA
V gene: TRBV5-1
J gene: TRBJ2-5
D gene: NA
CDR3 DNA: TGCGCCAGCAGCTTGGAGGGACGGCGATACCAAGAGACCCAGTACTTC
CDR3 protein: CASSLEGRRYQETQYF

clone size: few
V gene: TRBV7-9
J gene: TRBJ1-2
D gene: NA
CDR3 DNA: TGTGCCAGCAGCTTAGGGGCACGACGGGGTGGCTACACCTTC
CDR3 protein: CASSLGARRGGYTF

clone size: NA
V gene: TRBV11-3
J gene: TRBJ2-5
D gene: NA
CDR3 DNA: TGTGCCAGCAGCCGGGGGGCCATCGAGACCCAGTACTTC
CDR3 protein: CASSRGAIETQYF

clone size: NA
V gene: TRBV5-1
J gene: TRBJ1-2
D gene: NA
CDR3 DNA: TGCGCCAGCAGCCCGGACTGGAACTATGGCTACACCTTC
CDR3 protein: CASSPDWNYGYTF

clone size: many
V gene: TRBV20-1
J gene: TRBJ1-1
D gene: NA
CDR3 DNA: TGCAGTGTTTTCCCGGGTACAGGGACTGAAGCTTTCTTT
CDR3 protein: CSVFPGTGTEAFF

clone size: NA
V gene: TRBV11-2
J gene: TRBJ1-3
D gene: TRBD1
CDR3 DNA: TGTGCCAGCAGGAAGGGGGCAGAAGCTATCTCTGGAAACACCATATATTTT
CDR3 protein: CASRKGAEAISGNTIYF

clone size: few
V gene: TRBV7-2
J gene: TRBJ1-4
D gene: NA
CDR3 DNA: TGTGCCAGCAGCTTAGCCCCCACAGGTCGTGGTGAAAAACTGTTTTTT
CDR3 protein: CASSLAPTGRGEKLFF

clone size: few
V gene: TRBV20-1
J gene: TRBJ2-3
D gene: NA
CDR3 DNA: TGCAGTGCTAAGGGCCCGTCCACAGATACGCAGTATTTT
CDR3 protein: CSAKGPSTDTQYF

clone size: many
V gene: TRBV11-2
J gene: TRBJ2-1
D gene: NA
CDR3 DNA: TGTGCCAGCAGCCCTCTCGAAGGGAGTGAGCAGTTCTTC
CDR3 protein: CASSPLEGSEQFF

clone size: NA
V gene: TRBV24-1
J gene: TRBJ1-2
D gene: TRBD1
CDR3 DNA: TGTGCCACCAGTGATTCTGGGACAGTAGCTAACTATGGCTACACCTTC
CDR3 protein: CATSDSGTVANYGYTF

clone size: NA
V gene: TRBV7-9
J gene: TRBJ2-3
D gene: TRBD1
CDR3 DNA: TGTGCCAGCAGCTTCGGACAGGGGAGAGCAGATACGCAGTATTTT
CDR3 protein: CASSFGQGRADTQYF

clone size: NA
V gene: TRBV29-1
J gene: TRBJ2-3
D gene: NA
CDR3 DNA: TGCAGCGTTGTGTCCTCTAGCACAGATACGCAGTATTTT
CDR3 protein: CSVVSSSTDTQYF

clone size: few
V gene: TRBV6-5
J gene: TRBJ1-1
D gene: NA
CDR3 DNA: TGTGCCAGCAGTTCTCCGAGGGGGGTGGAGACTGAAGCTTTCTTT
CDR3 protein: CASSSPRGVETEAFF

clone size: NA
V gene: TRBV24-1
J gene: TRBJ1-1
D gene: NA
CDR3 DNA: TGTGCCACCAGTGATTTCCAGGGGACTGAAGCTTTCTTT
CDR3 protein: CATSDFQGTEAFF

clone size: NA
V gene: TRBV5-1
J gene: TRBJ2-5
D gene: NA
CDR3 DNA: TGCGCCAGCAGCTTGGCCCTACGGACGGACATTCAAGAGACCCAGTACTTC
CDR3 protein: CASSLALRTDIQETQYF

clone size: few
V gene: TRBV28
J gene: TRBJ2-1
D gene: NA
CDR3 DNA: TGTGCCAGCAGTGTCAGCGATGAGCAGTTCTTC
CDR3 protein: CASSVSDEQFF

clone size: NA
V gene: TRBV28
J gene: TRBJ1-5
D gene: NA
CDR3 DNA: TGTGCCAGCATTTCTCAAAATCAGCCCCAGCATTTT
CDR3 protein: CASISQNQPQHF

clone size: few
V gene: TRBV7-2
J gene: TRBJ2-1
D gene: NA
CDR3 DNA: TGTGCCAGCACCTACAGGTCCTACAATGAGCAGTTCTTC
CDR3 protein: CASTYRSYNEQFF

clone size: many
V gene: TRBV5-1
J gene: TRBJ1-2
D gene: TRBD1
CDR3 DNA: TGCGCCAGCAGCTTGGGACAGGGATTGGGGGGCTACACCTTC
CDR3 protein: CASSLGQGLGGYTF

clone size: many
V gene: TRBV29-1
J gene: TRBJ2-1
D gene: NA
CDR3 DNA: TGCAGCGTTGTATCTCTCAATGAGCAGTTCTTC
CDR3 protein: CSVVSLNEQFF

clone size: few
V gene: TRBV5-1
J gene: TRBJ2-2
D gene: NA
CDR3 DNA: TGCGCCAGCAGCTACTACTCGAACACCGGGGAGCTGTTTTTT
CDR3 protein: CASSYYSNTGELFF

clone size: NA
V gene: TRBV6-2/TRBV6-3
J gene: TRBJ2-1
D gene: NA
CDR3 DNA: TGTGCCAGCAGGACCTCGGGAGTAGGGGTGCATGAGCAGTTCTTC
CDR3 protein: CASRTSGVGVHEQFF

clone size: few
V gene: TRBV9
J gene: TRBJ2-2
D gene: NA
CDR3 DNA: TGTGCCAGCAGCGTAGCTACCATCGGGGAGCTGTTTTTT
CDR3 protein: CASSVATIGELFF

clone size: few
V gene: TRBV5-6
J gene: TRBJ2-7
D gene: NA
CDR3 DNA: TGTGCCAGCAGAGCCCGGGGGTGGTTGTACGAGCAGTACTTC
CDR3 protein: CASRARGWLYEQYF

clone size: NA
V gene: TRBV5-6
J gene: TRBJ1-6
D gene: NA
CDR3 DNA: TGTGCCAGCAGCTGGAGGGGAGAAAATTCACCCCTCCACTTT
CDR3 protein: CASSWRGENSPLHF

clone size: NA
V gene: TRBV4-3
J gene: TRBJ1-6
D gene: NA
CDR3 DNA: TGCGCCAGCAGCCGAGCGAACAGGGATTCACCCCTCCACTTT
CDR3 protein: CASSRANRDSPLHF

clone size: NA
V gene: TRBV7-2
J gene: TRBJ2-1
D gene: NA
CDR3 DNA: TGTGCCAGCAGCCGCAGTTGGGAGCAGTTCTTC
CDR3 protein: CASSRSWEQFF

clone size: few
V gene: TRBV7-8
J gene: TRBJ2-2
D gene: NA
CDR3 DNA: TGTGCCAGCAGCTCCCGGGACGGAAGGCCTGCGGGAACCGGGGAGCTGTTTTTT
CDR3 protein: CASSSRDGRPAGTGELFF

clone size: NA
V gene: TRBV12-3/TRBV12-4
J gene: TRBJ1-1
D gene: TRBD1
CDR3 DNA: TGTGCCAGCAGTCCTTACAGGGGGCGGACTGAAGCTTTCTTT
CDR3 protein: CASSPYRGRTEAFF